This T cell receptor beta chain was captured in a study of blood T cell repertoires in COVID-19. Sequencing was performed with immunoSEQ multiplex PCR; in TCRdb, only in-frame clones are kept and a portion is missing. The sample has roughly 300,000 clones; more than 85% are singletons. The specimen sequenced was PBMCs or T cells enriched from blood (not recorded which). This clonotype was sampled from a woman in her 30s who had recovered from COVID-19.

For the CDR3, the DNA is TGTGCCAGCTCACACCGGGACTGGTTATCTGGCACAGATACGCAGTATTTT. Protein sequence: CASSHRDWLSGTDTQYF. The chain links TRBV18 to TRBJ2-3, with D perhaps TRBD2 (6 bases). Trimming shortened V by 4 bases and J by 1 base, and 18 bases separated the two germline ends. The CDR3 is 17 residues long. Germline CDR1 is KGHSH and CDR2 is LQKENI.